This T cell receptor beta chain was obtained from a study of T cell responses to AZD1222 COVID-19 vaccine. Only in-frame clones appear in the TCRdb table, and some are missing; sequencing was by immunoSEQ multiplex PCR. The sample has 150,000 or so clones, under 95% seen once. Trimming stripped 10 bases from V and 4 bases from J, with 10 bases between. From germline, CDR1 is MDHEN and CDR2 SYDVKM. CDR3 length: 11 amino acids. Sequenced material: peripheral blood, taken on day 0 of AZD1222 vaccination. This TCR was recovered from an adult in good health. This chain connects TRBV28 to TRBJ1-2; the D is unclear. Here the CDR3 DNA reads TGTGCCACCCTTCTCCTCTATGGCTACACCTTC. This encodes CATLLLYGYTF.